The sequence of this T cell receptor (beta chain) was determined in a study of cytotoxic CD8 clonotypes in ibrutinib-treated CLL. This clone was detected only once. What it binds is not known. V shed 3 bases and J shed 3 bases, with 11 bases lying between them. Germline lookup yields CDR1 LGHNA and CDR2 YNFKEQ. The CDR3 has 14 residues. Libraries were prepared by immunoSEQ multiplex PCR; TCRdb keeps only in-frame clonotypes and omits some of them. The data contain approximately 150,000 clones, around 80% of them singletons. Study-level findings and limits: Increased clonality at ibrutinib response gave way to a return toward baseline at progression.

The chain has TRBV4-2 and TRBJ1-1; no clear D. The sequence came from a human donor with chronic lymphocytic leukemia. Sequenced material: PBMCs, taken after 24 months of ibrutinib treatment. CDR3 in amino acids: CASSHPGGDTEAFF. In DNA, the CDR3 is TGTGCCAGCAGCCACCCCGGCGGGGACACTGAAGCTTTCTTT.